The T cell receptor (beta chain) under discussion was sequenced for a study of T cell changes during pregnancy in multiple sclerosis. Germline V gives CDR1 MGHRA, CDR2 YSYEKL. The CDR3 is 15 amino acids. V was clipped by 1 base and J by 7 bases; unmatched bases: 6. Produced via immunoSEQ multiplex PCR; TCRdb's table is partial and in-frame only. The table lists fewer than 85,000 clones, approximately 90% of them singletons. Here the sequenced sample was peripheral blood, taken before pregnancy. The V gene is TRBV4-1, the J gene TRBJ1-2; 10 nucleotides match TRBD1. This clonotype was obtained from a female donor with multiple sclerosis, enrolled in a pregnancy study. As DNA, the CDR3 is TGCGCCAGCAGCCAAGGAGACAGGGGGCCTGGTGGCTACACCTTC. Amino acid sequence: CASSQGDRGPGGYTF.